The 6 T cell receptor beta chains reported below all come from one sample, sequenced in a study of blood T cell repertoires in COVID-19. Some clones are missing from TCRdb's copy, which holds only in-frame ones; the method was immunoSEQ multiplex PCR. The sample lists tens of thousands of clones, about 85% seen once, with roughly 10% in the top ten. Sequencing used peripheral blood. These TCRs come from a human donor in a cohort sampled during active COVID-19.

The CDR3 loop is CASSLTGLGSPLHF. The CDR3 region has the DNA TGTGCCAGCAGCCTGACAGGGCTGGGCTCACCCCTCCACTTT. This rearrangement joins TRBV7-3 to TRBJ1-6; 7 bases are shared with TRBD1. Trimming at V came to 5 bases and at J to 10 bases, leaving 8 bases not matched to a gene. The length of the CDR3 is 14 residues. Germline V CDR1 and CDR2: SGHTA, FQGTGA. Looking up the rest from reference TRBV7-3 and TRBJ1-6 gives the full variable domain: GAGVSQTPSNKVTEKGKYVELRCDPISGHTALYWYRQSLGQGPEFLIYFQGTGAADDSGLPNDRFFAVRPEGSVSTLKIQRTERGDSAVYLCASSLTGLGSPLHFGNGTRLTVT.

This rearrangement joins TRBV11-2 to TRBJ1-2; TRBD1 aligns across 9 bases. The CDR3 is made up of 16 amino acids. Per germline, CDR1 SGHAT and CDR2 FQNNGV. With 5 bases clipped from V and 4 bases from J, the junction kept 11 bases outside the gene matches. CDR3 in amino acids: CASSAGDRGIVYGYTF. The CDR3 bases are TGTGCCAGCAGCGCAGGAGACAGGGGGATTGTCTATGGCTACACCTTC.

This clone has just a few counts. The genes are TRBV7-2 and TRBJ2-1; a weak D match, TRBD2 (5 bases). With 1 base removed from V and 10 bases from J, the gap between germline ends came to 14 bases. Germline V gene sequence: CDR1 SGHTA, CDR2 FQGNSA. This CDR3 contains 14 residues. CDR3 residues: CASSLGVRAAEQFF. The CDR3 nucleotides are TGTGCCAGCAGCTTAGGGGTGAGAGCGGCCGAGCAGTTCTTC. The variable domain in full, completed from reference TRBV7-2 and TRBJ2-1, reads GAGVSQSPSNKVTEKGKDVELRCDPISGHTALYWYRQSLGQGLEFLIYFQGNSAPDKSGLPSDRFSAERTGGSVSTLTIQRTQQEDSAVYLCASSLGVRAAEQFFGPGTRLTVL.

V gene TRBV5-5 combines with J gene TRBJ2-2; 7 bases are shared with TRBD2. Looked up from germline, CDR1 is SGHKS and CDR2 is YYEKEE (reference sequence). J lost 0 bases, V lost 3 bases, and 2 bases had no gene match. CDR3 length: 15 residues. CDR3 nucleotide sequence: TGTGCCAGCAGCTGGGAGGGATCGAACACCGGGGAGCTGTTTTTT. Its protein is CASSWEGSNTGELFF.

The CDR3 bases are TGTGCCAGCAGCCTGGACAGGTCCTACGAGCAGTACTTC. This gives the protein CASSLDRSYEQYF. V is TRBV2 and J is TRBJ2-7; 7 bases are a match to TRBD1. V was clipped by 6 bases and J by 1 base; unmatched bases: 3. The V gene's germline CDR1 is SNHLY and CDR2 FYNNEI. CDR3 length: 13 amino acids.

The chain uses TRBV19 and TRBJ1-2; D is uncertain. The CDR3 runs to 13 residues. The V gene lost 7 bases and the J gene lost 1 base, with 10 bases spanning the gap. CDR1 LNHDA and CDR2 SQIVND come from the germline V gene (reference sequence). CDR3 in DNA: TGTGCCAGTATAGTTGGACTTAACTATGGCTACACCTTC. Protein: CASIVGLNYGYTF.